A selection of T cell receptor beta chains follows, all from one sample in a study of graft-versus-host responses after intestinal transplantation. TCRdb keeps only in-frame clones here, not all; method: immunoSEQ multiplex PCR. This table holds about 20,000 clones, approximately 89% found once. The sample consisted of bone marrow, taken about 130 days after transplant. The source of these receptors is a human patient who received an intestinal transplant, so some T cells may come from the graft donor. Both conserved end residues are part of each CDR3. Expanded clones are given a class, and other clones once, few, many or no size at all.

clone_size	v_call	j_call	cdr3_aa
NA	TRBV6-5	TRBJ1-4	CASRRNEKLFF
once	TRBV7-8	TRBJ2-5	CATGAGREAQYF
NA	TRBV29-1	TRBJ1-3	CSVYDSSGNTIYF
NA	TRBV7-9	TRBJ1-1	CASSLRGAEAFF
NA	TRBV5-4	TRBJ2-7	CASSLGTSINEQYF
NA	TRBV11-2	TRBJ1-3	CASRLGVFSGNTIYF
NA	TRBV11-2	TRBJ2-5	CASSSLEWGETQYF
NA	TRBV30	TRBJ2-7	CAWSPRRQGRQYF
NA	TRBV4-1	TRBJ2-3	CASSQWGLSDTQYF
NA	TRBV2	TRBJ2-7	CASSENTGRSYEQYF
NA	TRBV6-5	TRBJ1-5	CASSPDWSNQPQHF
NA	TRBV19	TRBJ2-7	CASSNVNEQYF
NA	TRBV7-9	TRBJ1-5	CASSLTFPWHEEPQHF
NA	TRBV30	TRBJ2-6	CAWSAGGSGANVLTF
NA	TRBV11-2	TRBJ2-4	CASSLGGTGGESKYF
NA	TRBV5-6	TRBJ2-5	CASSLLGTESYF
NA	TRBV4-1	TRBJ1-6	CASSQDHRGMDNSPLHF
NA	TRBV6-6	TRBJ2-5	CASSRGGVRETQYF
NA	TRBV6-1	TRBJ2-7	CASETSGSSPHEQYF
NA	TRBV21-1	NA	CASSILARASGSYEQYF
NA	TRBV5-1	TRBJ1-1	CASSPQIEAFF
once	TRBV29-1	TRBJ1-1	CSASWGTGDTEAFF
NA	TRBV7-9	TRBJ2-1	CASSLTGGNHNEQFF
NA	TRBV28	TRBJ1-3	CASISEGVLPGNTIYF
NA	TRBV18	TRBJ2-7	CASSPSGRYSYEQYF
NA	TRBV25-1	TRBJ1-2	CASSEGSVGGLYGYTF
NA	TRBV5-1	TRBJ1-2	CASSQGANYGYTF
NA	TRBV9	TRBJ1-2	CASSVVRDRDGYTF
NA	TRBV13	TRBJ2-1	CASTPMGLAGVDEQFF
NA	TRBV4-1	TRBJ2-7	CAGSQGGNEQYF
NA	TRBV28	TRBJ2-5	CASSLRGDSQETQYF
NA	TRBV6-5	TRBJ2-7	CASSSFTGTEQYF
NA	TRBV5-1	TRBJ1-1	CASSSTGAENTEAFF
NA	TRBV11-2	TRBJ1-1	CASSPGGNQAFF
NA	TRBV7-8	TRBJ2-5	CASSIRDSPETQYF
NA	TRBV30	TRBJ2-5	CAWSDIRIQYF
NA	TRBV5-4	TRBJ1-1	CASSLEWGRVNTEAFF
NA	TRBV11-2	TRBJ2-7	CASSLQGAGSNEQYF
NA	TRBV6-6	TRBJ2-1	CASQNETGGLRVF
NA	TRBV19	TRBJ1-2	CASSIESSGRLYGYTF
once	TRBV5-1	TRBJ1-2	CASSLPGVTTGSRDGYTF
NA	TRBV29-1	TRBJ1-2	CSVIWGLDGYTF
once	TRBV11-2	TRBJ2-7	CASSEQGNPSYEQYF
NA	TRBV4-1	TRBJ2-3	CASSQVGLAVTDTQYF
NA	TRBV30	TRBJ1-5	CAWSPPYWASRNTFNQPQHF
NA	TRBV28	TRBJ1-5	CASSQGRDQPQHF
NA	TRBV19	TRBJ2-6	CASSIAEPGSSGANVLTF
NA	TRBV15	TRBJ2-7	CATSRDHTGGGYEQYF
NA	TRBV19	TRBJ2-3	CASSIQGADTQYF
NA	TRBV7-9	TRBJ1-1	CASSLEAGTEAFF
NA	TRBV10-3	TRBJ2-7	CAISESGGNEGQYF
NA	TRBV5-3	TRBJ1-2	CASSQDRAGNSGYTF
NA	TRBV19	TRBJ2-5	CASSPAGTSGGETQYF
NA	TRBV2	TRBJ1-5	CASSLTGDQPQHF